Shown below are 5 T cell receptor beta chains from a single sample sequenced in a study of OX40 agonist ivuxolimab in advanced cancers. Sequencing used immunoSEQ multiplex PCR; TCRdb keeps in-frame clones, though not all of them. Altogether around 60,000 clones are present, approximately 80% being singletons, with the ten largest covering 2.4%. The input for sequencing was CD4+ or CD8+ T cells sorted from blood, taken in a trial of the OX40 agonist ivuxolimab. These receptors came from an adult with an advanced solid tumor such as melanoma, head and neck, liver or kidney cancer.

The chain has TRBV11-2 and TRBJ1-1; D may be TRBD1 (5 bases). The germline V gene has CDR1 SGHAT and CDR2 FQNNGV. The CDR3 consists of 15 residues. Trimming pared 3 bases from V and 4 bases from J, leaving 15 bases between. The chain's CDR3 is CASSFRTGGGTEAFF. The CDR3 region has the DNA TGTGCCAGCAGCTTCCGGACGGGGGGAGGCACTGAAGCTTTCTTT.

Written as DNA, the CDR3 is TGTGCCAGCAGCTTAACGGGGAGGGAGACCCAGTACTTC. It translates to CASSLTGRETQYF. The gene calls are TRBV28 and TRBJ2-5; D possibly corresponds to TRBD2 (6 bases). Trimming removed 6 bases at V and 5 bases at J, with 13 bases between. The germline V gene has CDR1 MDHEN and CDR2 SYDVKM. This CDR3 region has 13 residues. Drawing the rest from reference TRBV28 and TRBJ2-5, the complete variable domain is DVKVTQSSRYLVKRTGEKVFLECVQDMDHENMFWYRQDPGLGLRLIYFSYDVKMKEKGDIPEGYSVSREKKERFSLILESASTNQTSMYLCASSLTGRETQYFGPGTRLLVL.

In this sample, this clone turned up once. The CDR3 spells CASSFTAGPQFF. The DNA for the CDR3 is TGTGCCAGCAGTTTTACAGCGGGCCCGCAGTTCTTC. The chain uses TRBV6-5 and TRBJ2-1, with TRBD2 as a possible D gene (6 bases). Trimming removed 4 bases at V and 12 bases at J, with 13 bases between. Per germline, CDR1 MNHEY and CDR2 SVGAGI. This CDR3 is built from 12 residues.

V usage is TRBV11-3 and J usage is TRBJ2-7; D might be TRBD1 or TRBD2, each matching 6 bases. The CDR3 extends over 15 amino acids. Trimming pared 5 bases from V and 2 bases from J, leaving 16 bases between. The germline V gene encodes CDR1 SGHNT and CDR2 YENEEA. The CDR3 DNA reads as TGTGCCAGCAGCCCCGAGGGGGGAACCCCCTACGAGCAGTACTTC. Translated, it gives CASSPEGGTPYEQYF. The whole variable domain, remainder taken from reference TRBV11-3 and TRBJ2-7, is EAGVVQSPRYKIIEKKQPVAFWCNPISGHNTLYWYLQNLGQGPELLIRYENEEAVDDSQLPKDRFSAERLKGVDSTLKIQPAELGDSAVYLCASSPEGGTPYEQYFGPGTRLTVT.

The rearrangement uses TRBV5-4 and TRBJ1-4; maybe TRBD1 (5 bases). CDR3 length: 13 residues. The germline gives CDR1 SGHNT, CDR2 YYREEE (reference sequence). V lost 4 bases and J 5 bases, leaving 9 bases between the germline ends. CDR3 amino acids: CASSPQGNEKLFF. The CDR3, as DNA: TGTGCCAGCAGCCCCCAGGGAAATGAAAAACTGTTTTTT.